The 16 T cell receptor beta chains given below trace back to one sample, sequenced in a study of cytomegalovirus exposure and HLA in healthy donors (TCRdb year 2017). The receptor library was made with the immunoSEQ multiplex PCR assay. The multiplex PCR relied on a mix of 60 forward primers for TCR Vbeta segments and 13 reverse primers for TCR Jbeta segments. Not all clones reach the TCRdb copy of this immuneACCESS table, which keeps in-frame sequences only. Checked studies attribute under half of the gap to unresolved V genes and leave the rest unexplained. The sample table shows under 150,000 clones, and over 65% are seen once. The leading ten clones occupy 1% to 1.5% of the sample. Input material: PBMCs. The receptors come from a man aged 45-60 years in good health and CMV-seronegative.

This clone occurred once. The chain employs TRBV14 and TRBJ1-2, with TRBD1 matching 7 bases. CDR3 size: 13 residues. Germline lookup yields CDR1 SGHDN and CDR2 FVKESK. Losses at the gene ends were 5 bases for V and 2 bases for J; bases not matched to a gene: 2. The CDR3 sequence: CASSETGNYGYTF. The CDR3 bases are TGTGCCAGCAGCGAGACAGGGAACTATGGCTACACCTTC.

The chain is built from TRBV29-1 and TRBJ1-2; 9 nucleotides agree with TRBD1. The V segment lost 5 bases and the J segment 6 bases; nucleotides outside the gene matches: 7. Germline assignment: CDR1 SQVTM and CDR2 ANQGSEA. There are 13 residues in the CDR3. CDR3 DNA: TGCAGCGTTCTTACCACAGGGGGCGATGGCTACACCTTC. Protein product: CSVLTTGGDGYTF.

The chain has TRBV28 and TRBJ2-5; perhaps TRBD2 as D (5 bases). Trimming cost V 6 bases and J 3 bases, with 14 bases left between them. The CDR3 is 14 residues long. Germline loops: CDR1 MDHEN, CDR2 SYDVKM. CDR3 DNA sequence: TGTGCCAGCAGAGGTGAGGGTGATAAAGAGACCCAGTACTTC. Its translation: CASRGEGDKETQYF.

In this sample, this clone turned up a few times. V is TRBV5-6 and J is TRBJ1-1; TRBD1 matches at 10 bases. The CDR3 is made up of 13 amino acids. The germline CDR1 and CDR2 sequences are SGHDT and YYEEEE. J gave up 5 bases and V 4 bases, and 2 bases lay outside the gene matches. CDR3 DNA: TGTGCCAGCAGCAGGGGACAGGGGACTGAAGCTTTCTTT. It encodes CASSRGQGTEAFF.

This chain links TRBV19 with TRBJ1-1; D is undetermined. The length of the CDR3 is 15 residues. Trimming stripped 2 bases from V and 3 bases from J, with 13 bases between. Germline V gene lookup returns CDR1 LNHDA and CDR2 SQIVND (reference sequence). As DNA, the CDR3 is TGTGCCAGTAGTATATCCCCGACGGGGTACACTGAAGCTTTCTTT. It yields the protein CASSISPTGYTEAFF. The full variable domain, in which reference TRBV19 and TRBJ1-1 provide the parts outside the CDR3, is DGGITQSPKYLFRKEGQNVTLSCEQNLNHDAMYWYRQDPGQGLRLIYYSQIVNDFQKGDIAEGYSVSREKKESFPLTVTSAQKNPTAFYLCASSISPTGYTEAFFGQGTRLTVV.

This chain links TRBV6-6 with TRBJ1-1; weak D call: TRBD1 (6 bases). With 7 bases removed from V and 8 bases from J, the gap between germline ends came to 17 bases. Germline CDR1 and CDR2: MNHNY and SVGAGI (reference sequence). This CDR3 is built from 13 residues. The CDR3, as DNA: TGTGCCAGCAACCTTAACAGGGATACGGAAGCTTTCTTT. This encodes CASNLNRDTEAFF.

The CDR3 region has the DNA TGCAGCGTTGGTTCAGGGGCGGGCTATGGCTACACCTTC. Translation: CSVGSGAGYGYTF. V is TRBV29-1 and J is TRBJ1-2; TRBD1 might be the D (6 bases). The CDR3 contains 13 residues. The germline V and J ends were trimmed by 4 bases and 4 bases, with 13 bases remaining between them. Germline CDR1 reads SQVTM; CDR2 reads ANQGSEA.

J is TRBJ2-3 and V is TRBV19; 13 nucleotides match TRBD2. This CDR3 comprises 16 residues. Germline V CDR1 and CDR2: LNHDA, SQIVND (reference sequence). After removal of 4 bases from V and 4 bases from J, the junction contained 5 bases not matched to a gene. Written as DNA, the CDR3 is TGTGCCAGTAGTACCCGACTAGCGGGGGGATCAGATACGCAGTATTTT. Translation gives CASSTRLAGGSDTQYF.

This clone was recorded once. V gene TRBV11-2 combines with J gene TRBJ2-1; 14 bases map to TRBD2. The length of the CDR3 is 15 residues. With 5 bases clipped from V and 9 bases from J, the junction kept 6 bases outside the gene matches. The germline V gene has CDR1 SGHAT and CDR2 FQNNGV. As DNA, the CDR3 is TGTGCCAGCAGCGTCGGGACTAGCGGGAGTACTGAGCAGTTCTTC. Encoded protein: CASSVGTSGSTEQFF.

On this clone itself: One junction end does not reproduce the germline sequence, and a read error may be involved. V is TRBV6-5 and J is TRBJ2-5, with a weak D call TRBD2 (5 bases). The CDR3 runs 11 residues. Germline V gene data show CDR1 as MNHEY and CDR2 as SVGAGI. The DNA for the CDR3 is TGTGCCATCCAGGCCGGGGAGACTCAGTACTTC. As protein: CAIQAGETQYF.

The chain recombines TRBV18 with TRBJ1-4, with no clear D. The CDR3 contains 14 residues. Germline-derived CDR1 and CDR2 are KGHSH and LQKENI. V dropped 3 bases and J dropped 3 bases, with 8 bases sitting between them. The CDR3 is CASSPGSPNEKLFF. CDR3 sequence (DNA): TGTGCCAGCTCACCGGGTAGCCCTAATGAAAAACTGTTTTTT. Looking up the rest from reference TRBV18 and TRBJ1-4 gives the full variable domain: NAGVMQNPRHLVRRRGQEARLRCSPMKGHSHVYWYRQLPEEGLKFMVYLQKENIIDESGMPKERFSAEFPKEGPSILRIQQVVRGDSAAYFCASSPGSPNEKLFFGSGTQLSVL.

The rearrangement joins TRBV6-1 to TRBJ1-1, with a weak D call TRBD1 (5 bases). The CDR3 is 14 amino acids. The V gene lost 5 bases and the J gene lost 2 bases, with 12 bases spanning the gap. Germline CDR1 is MNHNS and CDR2 is SASEGT. In DNA form, the CDR3 reads TGTGCCAGCAGTTCGGGGGGGTTTAACACTGAAGCTTTCTTT. Translation gives CASSSGGFNTEAFF.

The genes are TRBV5-4 and TRBJ2-3; TRBD2 is a possible D gene (6 bases). Germline CDR1 is SGHNT and CDR2 is YYREEE (reference sequence). V was trimmed by 6 bases and J by 2 bases, leaving 16 bases between them. The CDR3 totals 15 residues. DNA of the CDR3: TGTGCCAGCACCCGTGCGGGACCAGACACAGATACGCAGTATTTT. It encodes CASTRAGPDTDTQYF.

This clone has just a few counts. This chain links TRBV2 with TRBJ2-5, with 11 bases lining up with TRBD1. The CDR3 has 14 residues. Trimming cost V 6 bases and J 9 bases; bases outside gene matches: 9. Germline lookup yields CDR1 SNHLY and CDR2 FYNNEI. DNA for the CDR3: TGTGCCAGCAGCCCAGTATGGACAGGGGGCCCCCAGTACTTC. This sequence encodes CASSPVWTGGPQYF.

This clone was seen more than once but under ten times. J is TRBJ2-7 and V is TRBV6-1, with TRBD2 matching over 7 bases. Germline loops: CDR1 MNHNS, CDR2 SASEGT. The CDR3 extends over 14 amino acids. The V gene end was trimmed by 7 bases and the J gene end by 2 bases; junction bases not matched to a gene: 8. The CDR3 DNA reads TGTGCCAGCACAGGGTGGGGGGGTGCCTACGAGCAGTACTTC. Protein: CASTGWGGAYEQYF.

The V gene is TRBV6-5, the J gene TRBJ2-1; D perhaps matches TRBD1 (7 bases). The germline V and J ends were trimmed by 4 bases and 10 bases, with 23 bases remaining between them. Germline V gives CDR1 MNHEY, CDR2 SVGAGI. The CDR3 loop spans 16 amino acids. CDR3 region: CASSSWAIQGGVEQFF. The CDR3, as DNA: TGTGCCAGCAGTTCATGGGCTATTCAGGGGGGAGTAGAGCAGTTCTTC.